This T cell receptor beta chain was captured in a study of blood T cell repertoires in COVID-19. Background on the study: Some COVID-19 samples were acute and others convalescent; all came from the United States, Italy and Spain. T cells, B-cell-depleted T cells, or PBMCs supplied cDNA or gDNA.

Germline V CDR1 and CDR2: MGHRA, YSYEKL. V shed 3 bases and J 4 bases; nucleotides not matched to a gene: 9. The CDR3 extends over 18 amino acids. Authors' data handling: Estimated nucleated cell counts came from reference gene primer amplification. Produced via immunoSEQ multiplex PCR; TCRdb's table is partial and in-frame only. From that table come the V and J calls and clone size; the DNA was used to work out D and trimming. The sample contains about 76,000 clones, about 86% of which appear only once. This chain connects TRBV4-1 to TRBJ2-3; the match to TRBD2 covers 14 bases. Sequencing was done on a sample of peripheral blood. The sequence was collected from a human donor in a cohort sampled during active COVID-19. CDR3 nucleotide sequence: TGCGCCAGCAGCCAGGAACCGGGACTAGCGGGAGCGGCAGATACGCAGTATTTT. It yields the protein CASSQEPGLAGAADTQYF.